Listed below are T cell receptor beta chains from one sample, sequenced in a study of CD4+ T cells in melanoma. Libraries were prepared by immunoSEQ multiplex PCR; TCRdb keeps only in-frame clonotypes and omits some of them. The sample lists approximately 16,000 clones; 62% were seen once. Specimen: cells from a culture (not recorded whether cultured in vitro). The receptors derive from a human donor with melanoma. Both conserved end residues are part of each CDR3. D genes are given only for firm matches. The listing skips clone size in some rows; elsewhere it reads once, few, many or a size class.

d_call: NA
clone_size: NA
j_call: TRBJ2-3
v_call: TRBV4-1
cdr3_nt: TGCGCCAGCAGCCCTTCAAAAGGGCGGGGCACAGATACGCAGTATTTT
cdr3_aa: CASSPSKGRGTDTQYF

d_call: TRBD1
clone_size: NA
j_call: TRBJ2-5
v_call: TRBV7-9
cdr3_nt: TGTGCCAGCAGCTTAGCTCGGCCGACAGGGTCAGTTGAGACCCAGTACTTC
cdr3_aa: CASSLARPTGSVETQYF

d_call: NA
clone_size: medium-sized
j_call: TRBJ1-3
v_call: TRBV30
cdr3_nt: TGTGCCTGGAGTACAGGACGGTACTCTGGAAACACCATATATTTT
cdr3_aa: CAWSTGRYSGNTIYF

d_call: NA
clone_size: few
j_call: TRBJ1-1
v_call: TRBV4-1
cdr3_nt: TGCGCCAGCAGCCAAGAGGCGGGGAGCACTGAAGCTTTCTTT
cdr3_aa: CASSQEAGSTEAFF

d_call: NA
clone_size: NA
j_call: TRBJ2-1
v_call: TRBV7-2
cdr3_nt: TGTGCCAGCACCTTCGTGCCCCTCGATGAGCAGTTCTTC
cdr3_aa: CASTFVPLDEQFF

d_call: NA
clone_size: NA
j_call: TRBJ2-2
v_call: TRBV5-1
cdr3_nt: TGCGCCAGCAGCTTAAGCAGGAACACCGGGGAGCTGTTTTTT
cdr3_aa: CASSLSRNTGELFF

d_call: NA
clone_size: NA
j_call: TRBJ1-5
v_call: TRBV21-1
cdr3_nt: TGTGCCAGCAGCATCCTTCGACAGGGCCAAAGCCAGCCCCAGCATTTT
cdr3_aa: CASSILRQGQSQPQHF

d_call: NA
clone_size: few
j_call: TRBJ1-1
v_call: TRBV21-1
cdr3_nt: TGTGCCAGCAAATCGAAAGGCAACACTGAAGCTTTCTTT
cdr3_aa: CASKSKGNTEAFF

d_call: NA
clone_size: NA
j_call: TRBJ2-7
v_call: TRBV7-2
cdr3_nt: TGTGCCAGCAGCTTAGGTGGGGGTTACTCCTACGAGCAGTACTTC
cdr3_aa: CASSLGGGYSYEQYF

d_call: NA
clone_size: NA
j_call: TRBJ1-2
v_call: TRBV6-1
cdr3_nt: TGTGCCAGCAGTGAAGGAGCCAGAAGTCTTATCGGCTACACCTTC
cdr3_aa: CASSEGARSLIGYTF

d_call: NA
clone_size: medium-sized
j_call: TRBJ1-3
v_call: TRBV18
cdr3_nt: TGTGCCAGCTCACTGCAGGGAGGTGGAAACACCATATATTTT
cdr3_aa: CASSLQGGGNTIYF

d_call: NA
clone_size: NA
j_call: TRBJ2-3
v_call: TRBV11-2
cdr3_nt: TGTGCCAGCAGCTTAAGGCCAGGGAGGACAGATACGCAGTATTTT
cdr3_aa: CASSLRPGRTDTQYF

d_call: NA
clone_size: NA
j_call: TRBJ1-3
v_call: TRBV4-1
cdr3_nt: TGCGCCAGCAGCCCGGGACCCGATGGAAACACCATATATTTT
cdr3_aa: CASSPGPDGNTIYF

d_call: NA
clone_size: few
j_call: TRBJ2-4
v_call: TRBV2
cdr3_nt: TGTGCCAGCAGTCCTGACAGGTCCTCGGCCAAAAACATTCAGTACTTC
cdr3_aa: CASSPDRSSAKNIQYF

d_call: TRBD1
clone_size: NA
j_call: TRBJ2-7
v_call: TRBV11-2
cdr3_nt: TGTGCCAGCAGCAAACCGGGACAGGGGGCTCAAGAGCAGTACTTC
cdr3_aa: CASSKPGQGAQEQYF

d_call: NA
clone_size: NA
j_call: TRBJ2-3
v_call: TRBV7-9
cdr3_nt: TGTGCCAGCAGCTTTCTAGGGGGAATCACAGATACGCAGTATTTT
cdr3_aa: CASSFLGGITDTQYF

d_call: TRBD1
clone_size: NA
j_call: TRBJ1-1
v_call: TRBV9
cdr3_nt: TGTGCCAGCAGCCGGACAGGGAACACTGAAGCTTTCTTT
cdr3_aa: CASSRTGNTEAFF

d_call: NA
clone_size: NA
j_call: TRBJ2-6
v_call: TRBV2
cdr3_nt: TGTGCCAGCCAGGAGTCCTCTGGGGCCAACGTCCTGACTTTC
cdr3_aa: CASQESSGANVLTF

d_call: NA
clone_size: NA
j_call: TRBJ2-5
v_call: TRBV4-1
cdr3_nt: TGCGCCAGCAGCCGGGGGCCCCAAGAGACCCAGTACTTC
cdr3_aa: CASSRGPQETQYF

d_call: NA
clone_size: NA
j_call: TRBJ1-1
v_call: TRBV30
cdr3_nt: TGTGCCTGGAGTGTAACAGGGAGTTCCACTGAAGCTTTCTTT
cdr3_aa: CAWSVTGSSTEAFF

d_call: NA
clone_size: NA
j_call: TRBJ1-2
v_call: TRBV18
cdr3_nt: TGTGCCAGCTCACTAGACCCGAACTATGGCTACACCTTC
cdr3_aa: CASSLDPNYGYTF

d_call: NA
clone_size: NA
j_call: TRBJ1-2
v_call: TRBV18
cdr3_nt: TGTGCCAGCTCACCTGTATTACGAGGACAACCGTCCTATGGCTACACCTTC
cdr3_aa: CASSPVLRGQPSYGYTF

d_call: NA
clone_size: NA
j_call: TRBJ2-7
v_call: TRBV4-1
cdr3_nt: TGCGCCAGCAGCCAAGAGGCGGCTCGAAGCTCCTACGAGCAGTACTTC
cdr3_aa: CASSQEAARSSYEQYF

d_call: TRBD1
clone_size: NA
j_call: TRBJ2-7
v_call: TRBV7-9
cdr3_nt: TGTGCCAGCAGCTTCGAGGGGGCTTCGGTCTACGAGCAGTACTTC
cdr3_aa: CASSFEGASVYEQYF

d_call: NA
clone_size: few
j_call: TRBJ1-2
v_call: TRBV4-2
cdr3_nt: TGTGCCAGCAGCCAGCAGGGCAACTATGGCTACACCTTC
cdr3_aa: CASSQQGNYGYTF

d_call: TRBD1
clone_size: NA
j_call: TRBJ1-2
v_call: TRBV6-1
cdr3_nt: TGTGCCAGCAGTGAATTAGGGGGCAGTGGCTACACCTTC
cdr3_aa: CASSELGGSGYTF

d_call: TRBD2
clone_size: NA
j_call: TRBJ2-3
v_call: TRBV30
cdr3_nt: TGTGCCTGGAGGGCTAGCGGGGGGTACACAGATACGCAGTATTTT
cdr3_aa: CAWRASGGYTDTQYF

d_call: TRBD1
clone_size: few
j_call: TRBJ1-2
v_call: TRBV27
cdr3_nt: TGTGCCAGCGGATGGACAGGAGGGAGTGGCTACACCTTC
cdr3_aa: CASGWTGGSGYTF

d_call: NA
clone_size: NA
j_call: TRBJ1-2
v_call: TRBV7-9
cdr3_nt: TGTGCCAGCAGCCCCCCCGCCAGGGAGTATGGCTACACCTTC
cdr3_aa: CASSPPAREYGYTF

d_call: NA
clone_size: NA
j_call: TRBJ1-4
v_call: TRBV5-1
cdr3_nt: TGCGCCAGCAGCTTGGACTATAACAGGAATGAAAAACTGTTTTTT
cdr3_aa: CASSLDYNRNEKLFF

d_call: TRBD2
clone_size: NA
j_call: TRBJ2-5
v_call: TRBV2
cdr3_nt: TGTGCCAGGACTAGCGGGGCTTTCCAAGAGACCCAGTACTTC
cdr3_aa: CARTSGAFQETQYF

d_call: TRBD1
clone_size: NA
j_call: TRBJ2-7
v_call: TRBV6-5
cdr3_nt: TGTGCCAGCAGTTCGCCGGGACAGGGAACCGAGCAGTACTTC
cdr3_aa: CASSSPGQGTEQYF

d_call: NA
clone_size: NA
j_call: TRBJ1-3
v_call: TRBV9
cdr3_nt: TGTGCCAGCAGCGTAGGGGCAGCCCGGACCGCTGGAAACACCATATATTTT
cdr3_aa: CASSVGAARTAGNTIYF